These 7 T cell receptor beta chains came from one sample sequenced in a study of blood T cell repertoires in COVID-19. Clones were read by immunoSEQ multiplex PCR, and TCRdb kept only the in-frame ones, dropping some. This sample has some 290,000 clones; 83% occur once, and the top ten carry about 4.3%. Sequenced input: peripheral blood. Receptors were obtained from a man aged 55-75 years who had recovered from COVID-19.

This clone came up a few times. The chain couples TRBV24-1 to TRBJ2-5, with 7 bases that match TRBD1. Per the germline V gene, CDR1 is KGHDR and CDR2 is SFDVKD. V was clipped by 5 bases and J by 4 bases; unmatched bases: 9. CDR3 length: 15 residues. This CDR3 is CATSASSRGLETQYF. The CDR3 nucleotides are TGTGCCACCAGTGCTTCTTCGAGGGGGCTAGAGACCCAGTACTTC.

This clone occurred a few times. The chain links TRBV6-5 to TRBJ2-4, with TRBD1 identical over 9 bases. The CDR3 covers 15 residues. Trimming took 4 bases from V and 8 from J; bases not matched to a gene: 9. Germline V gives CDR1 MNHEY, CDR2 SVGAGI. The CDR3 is CASSSQTGGRDIQYF. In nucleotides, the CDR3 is TGTGCCAGCAGTTCCCAGACAGGGGGTCGGGACATTCAGTACTTC.

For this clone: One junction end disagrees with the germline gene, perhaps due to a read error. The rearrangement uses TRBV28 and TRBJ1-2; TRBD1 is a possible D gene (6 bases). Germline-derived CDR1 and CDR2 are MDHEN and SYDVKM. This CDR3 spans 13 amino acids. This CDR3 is CASSQDQGQTGSF. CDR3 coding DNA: TGTGCCAGCAGTCAGGACCAAGGACAGACGGGTTCCTTC.

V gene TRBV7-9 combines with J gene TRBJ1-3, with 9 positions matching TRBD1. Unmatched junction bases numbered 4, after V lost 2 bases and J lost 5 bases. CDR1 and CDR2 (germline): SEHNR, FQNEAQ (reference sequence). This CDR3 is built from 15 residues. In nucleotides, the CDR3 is TGTGCCAGCAGCTTACACAGGGGGCGCAGAAACACCATATATTTT. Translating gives CASSLHRGRRNTIYF.

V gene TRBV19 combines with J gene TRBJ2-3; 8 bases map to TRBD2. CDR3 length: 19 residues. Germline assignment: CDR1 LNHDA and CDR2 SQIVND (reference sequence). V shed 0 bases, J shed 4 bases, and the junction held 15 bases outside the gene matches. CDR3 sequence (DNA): TGTGCCAGTAGTATAGAGGGCAACGGGGGGGGCCGTGTCGCAGATACGCAGTATTTT. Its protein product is CASSIEGNGGGRVADTQYF. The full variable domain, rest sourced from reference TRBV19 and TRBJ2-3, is DGGITQSPKYLFRKEGQNVTLSCEQNLNHDAMYWYRQDPGQGLRLIYYSQIVNDFQKGDIAEGYSVSREKKESFPLTVTSAQKNPTAFYLCASSIEGNGGGRVADTQYFGPGTRLTVL.

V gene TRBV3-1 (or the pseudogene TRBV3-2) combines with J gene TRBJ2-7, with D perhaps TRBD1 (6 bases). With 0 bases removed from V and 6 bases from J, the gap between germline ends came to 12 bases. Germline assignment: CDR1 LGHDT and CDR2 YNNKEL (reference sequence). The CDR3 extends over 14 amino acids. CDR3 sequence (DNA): TGTGCCAGCAGCCAAGAAGGGGGAACGGTCGAGCAGTACTTC. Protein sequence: CASSQEGGTVEQYF.

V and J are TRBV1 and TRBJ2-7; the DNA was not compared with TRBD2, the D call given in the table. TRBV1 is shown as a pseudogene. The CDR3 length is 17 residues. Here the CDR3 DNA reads TGCACCAGCAGCCAAGACCCCCTCGGGGGGGTCTCCTACGAGCAGTACTTC. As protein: CTSSQDPLGGVSYEQYF.